This TCR beta chain derives from a study of T cell responses to AZD1222 COVID-19 vaccine. On the study more broadly: Second doses at about 4 or about 12 weeks were pooled. Study-wide points: White British donors predominated, females outnumbered males, and clonal diversity was possibly underestimated. Recipients of two AZD1222 doses showed rising Spike-specific TCR breadth and depth.

Assay: immunoSEQ multiplex PCR; the TCRdb copy retains only in-frame clones and omits some. The data hold around 160,000 clones, with about 91% observed a single time. With respect to this clone: Its specificity is unknown.

The CDR3 totals 14 residues. Trimming took 2 bases from V and 6 from J, leaving 8 bases between them. Germline V lookup: CDR1 SGHAT, CDR2 FQNNGV. The chain employs TRBV11-2 and TRBJ1-6; D unresolved. The TCR sequence derives from an adult in good health. The specimen was peripheral blood, collected on day 0 of AZD1222 vaccination. As DNA, the CDR3 is TGTGCCAGCAGCTTAACCAGCAGTAATTCACCCCTCCACTTT. The encoded protein is CASSLTSSNSPLHF.